This T cell receptor (beta chain) derives from a study of blood T cells in healthy people across ages. Study-wide findings and caveats: With age, beta diversity per million T cells declined roughly linearly, significantly by 40. Compared with aged donors, long-lived donors showed fewer expanded clones, suggesting selection.

V lost 2 bases, J lost 0 bases, and 7 bases lay in between. CDR1 is SGHRS and CDR2 is YFSETQ in the germline V gene. The CDR3 loop spans 14 amino acids. The authors ran a second PCR of roughly 6 to 12 cycles using a sample-barcoded 5' primer and a J-beta primer mix. A template-switch adaptor with 12 random nucleotides tagged each cDNA molecule. MiXCR, run by TCRdb on the 5' RACE reads, gives a single entry per CDR3 protein. This table has about 1.5 million distinct CDR3 sequences, roughly 40% appearing once. Every donor contributed around 10 milliliters of peripheral blood by blood draw. As to this clonotype: The target antigen is unknown.

The receptor was derived from a young woman in good health. Input material: blood. V usage is TRBV5-1 and J usage is TRBJ2-3; weak D call: TRBD1 (5 bases). The chain's CDR3 is CASSFDSSTDTQYF. CDR3 sequence (DNA): TGCGCCAGCAGCTTTGACAGCAGCACAGATACGCAGTATTTT.